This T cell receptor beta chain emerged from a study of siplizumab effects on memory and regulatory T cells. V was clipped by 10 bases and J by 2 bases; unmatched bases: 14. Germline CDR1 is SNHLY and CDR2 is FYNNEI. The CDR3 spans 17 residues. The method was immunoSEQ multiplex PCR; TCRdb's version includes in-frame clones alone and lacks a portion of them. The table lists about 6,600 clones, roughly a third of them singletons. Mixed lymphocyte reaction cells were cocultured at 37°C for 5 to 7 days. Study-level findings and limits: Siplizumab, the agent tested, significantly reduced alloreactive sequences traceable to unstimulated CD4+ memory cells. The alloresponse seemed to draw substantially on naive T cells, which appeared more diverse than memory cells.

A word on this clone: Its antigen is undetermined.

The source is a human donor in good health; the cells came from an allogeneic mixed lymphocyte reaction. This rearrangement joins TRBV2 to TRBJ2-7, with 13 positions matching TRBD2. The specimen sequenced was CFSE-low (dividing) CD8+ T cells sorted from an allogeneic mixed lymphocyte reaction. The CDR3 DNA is TGTGCCATAGTGCAGGGGCCGGGACTAGCGGGAACCTACGAGCAGTACTTC. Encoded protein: CAIVQGPGLAGTYEQYF.